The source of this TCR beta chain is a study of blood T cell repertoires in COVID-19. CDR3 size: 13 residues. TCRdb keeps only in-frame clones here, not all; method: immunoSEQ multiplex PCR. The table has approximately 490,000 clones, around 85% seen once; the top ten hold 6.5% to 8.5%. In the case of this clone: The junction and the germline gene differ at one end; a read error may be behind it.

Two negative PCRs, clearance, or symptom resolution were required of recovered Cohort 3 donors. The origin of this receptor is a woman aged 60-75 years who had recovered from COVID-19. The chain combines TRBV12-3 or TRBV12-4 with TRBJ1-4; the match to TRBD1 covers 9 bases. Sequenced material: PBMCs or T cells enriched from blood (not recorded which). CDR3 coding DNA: TGTGCCAGCAGACAGACAGGGGGTCTGAATTGGGCTTTT. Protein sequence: CASRQTGGLNWAF.